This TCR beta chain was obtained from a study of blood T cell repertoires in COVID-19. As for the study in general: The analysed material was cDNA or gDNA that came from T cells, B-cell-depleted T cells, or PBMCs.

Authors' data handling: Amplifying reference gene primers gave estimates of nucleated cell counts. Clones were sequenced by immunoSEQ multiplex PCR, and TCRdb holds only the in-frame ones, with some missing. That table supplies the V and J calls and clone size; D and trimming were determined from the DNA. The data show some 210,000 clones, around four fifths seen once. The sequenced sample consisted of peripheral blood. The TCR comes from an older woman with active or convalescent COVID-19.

The CDR3: CASSARGGGSSDTQYF. Written as DNA, the CDR3 is TGTGCCAGTAGTGCCCGCGGGGGGGGCTCAAGTGATACGCAGTATTTT. V usage is TRBV19 and J usage is TRBJ2-3; 9 bases are a match to TRBD2. Germline loops: CDR1 LNHDA, CDR2 SQIVND (reference sequence). The CDR3 loop spans 16 amino acids. V dropped 5 bases and J dropped 6; count of bases not matched to a gene: 12.